The rows below give T cell receptor beta chains drawn from one sample of a study of T-cell memory formation after mild COVID-19. TCRdb reprocessed the 5' RACE reads via MiXCR and lists one record per CDR3 protein. Among around 13,000 distinct CDR3 sequences listed, 12% were seen once. Sequenced sample: PBMCs or a T cell subset sorted from them (not recorded which). The receptors derive from an adult woman who had mild COVID-19 (a few samples of this study predate the infection). Cell type and time point are not known. The CDR3 runs from the conserved cysteine through the conserved F or W. The D gene is left open where the match is weak. Size is omitted from some rows. Given values are once, few, many or a class for expanded clones.

d_gene: NA; j_gene: TRBJ2-2; abundance: NA; v_gene: TRBV5-1; CDR3aa: CASHWSSQNTGELFF; CDR3nt: TGCGCCAGCCACTGGTCCTCACAGAACACCGGGGAGCTGTTTTTT
d_gene: TRBD1; j_gene: TRBJ2-7; abundance: many; v_gene: TRBV5-1; CDR3aa: CASSLGDRDYEQYF; CDR3nt: TGCGCCAGCAGCTTGGGTGACAGGGACTACGAGCAGTACTTC
d_gene: NA; j_gene: TRBJ2-7; abundance: many; v_gene: TRBV7-8; CDR3aa: CASSLPNYEQYF; CDR3nt: TGTGCCAGCAGCTTACCCAACTACGAGCAGTACTTC
d_gene: NA; j_gene: TRBJ1-1; abundance: many; v_gene: TRBV3-1; CDR3aa: CASSQDKTAGMNTEAFF; CDR3nt: TGTGCCAGCAGCCAAGATAAGACGGCAGGGATGAACACTGAAGCTTTCTTT
d_gene: TRBD2; j_gene: TRBJ2-3; abundance: many; v_gene: TRBV5-6; CDR3aa: CASTLGLAGADTQYF; CDR3nt: TGTGCCAGCACCCTGGGACTAGCGGGAGCAGATACGCAGTATTTT
d_gene: NA; j_gene: TRBJ2-5; abundance: NA; v_gene: TRBV6-2/TRBV6-3; CDR3aa: CASSYWGIREETQYF; CDR3nt: TGTGCCAGCAGTTACTGGGGTATTCGGGAAGAGACCCAGTACTTC
d_gene: NA; j_gene: TRBJ1-5; abundance: many; v_gene: TRBV20-1; CDR3aa: CSAGGGGNQPQHF; CDR3nt: TGCAGTGCGGGAGGGGGGGGCAATCAGCCCCAGCATTTT
d_gene: TRBD2; j_gene: TRBJ2-1; abundance: many; v_gene: TRBV7-9; CDR3aa: CASSLASGLAFSYNEQFF; CDR3nt: TGTGCCAGCAGCTTAGCTTCGGGACTAGCGTTCTCCTACAATGAGCAGTTCTTC
d_gene: TRBD1; j_gene: TRBJ1-5; abundance: many; v_gene: TRBV6-5; CDR3aa: CASSETGFVNQPQHF; CDR3nt: TGTGCCAGCAGCGAGACAGGGTTCGTCAACCAGCCCCAGCATTTT
d_gene: NA; j_gene: TRBJ2-3; abundance: NA; v_gene: TRBV7-6; CDR3aa: CASSLGTSTDTQYF; CDR3nt: TGTGCCAGCAGCTTAGGCACTAGCACAGATACGCAGTATTTT
d_gene: NA; j_gene: TRBJ1-1; abundance: many; v_gene: TRBV19; CDR3aa: CASSIGHLNTEAFF; CDR3nt: TGTGCCAGTAGTATAGGCCACCTGAACACTGAAGCTTTCTTT
d_gene: NA; j_gene: TRBJ2-7; abundance: many; v_gene: TRBV12-3/TRBV12-4; CDR3aa: CASSLYESSYEQYF; CDR3nt: TGTGCCAGCAGCTTGTATGAGAGCTCCTACGAGCAGTACTTC
d_gene: TRBD2; j_gene: TRBJ2-3; abundance: many; v_gene: TRBV7-9; CDR3aa: CASSLGVGLSTDTQYF; CDR3nt: TGTGCCAGCAGCTTAGGCGTGGGACTAAGCACAGATACGCAGTATTTT
d_gene: NA; j_gene: TRBJ2-7; abundance: many; v_gene: TRBV5-4; CDR3aa: CASSFSGSTTYEQYF; CDR3nt: TGTGCCAGCAGCTTCTCCGGGAGCACAACCTACGAGCAGTACTTC
d_gene: NA; j_gene: TRBJ2-2; abundance: medium-sized; v_gene: TRBV29-1; CDR3aa: CSVTKAGELFF; CDR3nt: TGCAGCGTTACAAAGGCCGGGGAGCTGTTTTTT
d_gene: TRBD1; j_gene: TRBJ1-2; abundance: many; v_gene: TRBV5-6; CDR3aa: CASSFGTGANYGYTF; CDR3nt: TGTGCCAGCAGCTTCGGGACAGGGGCAAACTATGGCTACACCTTC
d_gene: NA; j_gene: TRBJ2-1; abundance: many; v_gene: TRBV4-2; CDR3aa: CASSQGRDNEQFF; CDR3nt: TGTGCCAGCAGCCAAGGCCGGGACAATGAGCAGTTCTTC
d_gene: NA; j_gene: TRBJ2-2; abundance: many; v_gene: TRBV25-1; CDR3aa: CASTRRAGTTGELFF; CDR3nt: TGTGCCAGCACCAGGCGGGCAGGGACCACCGGGGAGCTGTTTTTT
d_gene: NA; j_gene: TRBJ1-2; abundance: NA; v_gene: TRBV15; CDR3aa: CATHGENNYGYTF; CDR3nt: TGTGCCACGCATGGGGAAAATAACTATGGCTACACCTTC
d_gene: TRBD1; j_gene: TRBJ1-2; abundance: many; v_gene: TRBV12-3/TRBV12-4; CDR3aa: CASSIPTGAFYGYTF; CDR3nt: TGTGCCAGCAGTATCCCGACAGGGGCCTTCTATGGCTACACCTTC
d_gene: NA; j_gene: TRBJ2-1; abundance: many; v_gene: TRBV15; CDR3aa: CATSSRHVGQPEQFF; CDR3nt: TGTGCCACCAGCAGTAGACACGTCGGGCAACCTGAGCAGTTCTTC
d_gene: NA; j_gene: TRBJ1-4; abundance: many; v_gene: TRBV12-3/TRBV12-4; CDR3aa: CASSLGGLNEKLFF; CDR3nt: TGTGCCAGCAGTCTAGGGGGGCTCAATGAAAAACTGTTTTTT
d_gene: NA; j_gene: TRBJ2-3; abundance: many; v_gene: TRBV7-2; CDR3aa: CASSIPRASWADTQYF; CDR3nt: TGTGCCAGCAGCATCCCTCGAGCCTCCTGGGCAGATACGCAGTATTTT